Listed here are 27 T cell receptor beta chains from one sample, sequenced in a study of T-cell reconstitution after alpha-beta-depleted transplantation in children. Unique molecular identifiers were incorporated during preparation of the TCRbeta library. A single record per CDR3 protein comes from TCRdb applying MiXCR to the PCR reads. The repertoire consists of over 400,000 distinct CDR3 sequences, with around an eighth occurring once and the leading ten covering about 5.6%. The sample was PBMCs from the stem cell graft donor, taken from the stem cell graft. These receptors were taken from a human donor who donated a stem cell graft to a child with combined immunodeficiency.

This clonotype has only a few counts. The chain uses TRBV12-3 or TRBV12-4 and TRBJ2-1; 7 nucleotides match TRBD1. J gave up 4 bases and V 6 bases, and 6 bases lay outside the gene matches. This CDR3 is 14 amino acids long. DNA of the CDR3: TGTGCCAGCAGGAGCCGGGACAGTTACAATGAGCAGTTCTTC. It codes for CASRSRDSYNEQFF.

In this sample, this clonotype turned up a few times. The chain couples TRBV20-1 to TRBJ2-6; no definite D call. Trimming shortened V by 5 bases and J by 0 bases, and 5 bases separated the two germline ends. The CDR3 has 13 residues. CDR1 and CDR2 (germline): DFQATT, SNEGSKA (reference sequence). Written as DNA, the CDR3 is TGCAGTGCTGAAGACTCTGGGGCCAACGTCCTGACTTTC. It encodes CSAEDSGANVLTF.

This clonotype has just a few counts. This chain connects TRBV24-1 to TRBJ2-1, with 8 bases lining up with TRBD2. This CDR3 has 13 amino acids. Germline V lookup: CDR1 KGHDR, CDR2 SFDVKD. Trimming removed 9 bases from V and 4 bases from J; junction bases left unmatched: 4. This CDR3 reads CATAGGRYNEQFF. The CDR3 DNA reads as TGTGCCACCGCCGGCGGGAGGTACAATGAGCAGTTCTTC.

At least ten counts were recorded for this clonotype. CDR3 sequence: CATSRDNVWREKLFF. CDR3 sequence (DNA): TGTGCCACCAGCAGAGATAATGTTTGGAGGGAAAAACTGTTTTTT. The chain links TRBV15 to TRBJ1-4, with unresolved D. The V and J ends lost 0 bases and 8 bases respectively, with 13 bases between them. CDR3 length equals 15 residues. From germline, CDR1 is LNHNV and CDR2 YYDKDF (reference sequence). Drawing the rest from reference TRBV15 and TRBJ1-4, the complete variable domain is DAMVIQNPRYQVTQFGKPVTLSCSQTLNHNVMYWYQQKSSQAPKLLFHYYDKDFNNEADTPDNFQSRRPNTSFCFLDIRSPGLGDTAMYLCATSRDNVWREKLFFGSGTQLSVL.

This clonotype was detected many times. The rearrangement joins TRBV6-5 to TRBJ2-3; D is unresolved. Germline V gives CDR1 MNHEY, CDR2 SVGAGI. V was trimmed by 6 bases and J by 2 bases, leaving 6 bases between them. CDR3 length: 12 residues. The CDR3 nucleotides are TGTGCCAGCAGAACACCCACAGATACGCAGTATTTT. Its translation: CASRTPTDTQYF.

The sample holds many counts of this clonotype. An end of the junction differs from the germline gene, which may be a read error. The chain carries TRBV10-3 and TRBJ2-7; either TRBD1 or TRBD2 may fit D (6 bases each). This CDR3 is built from 16 residues. The germline CDR1 and CDR2 sequences are ENHRY and SYGVKD. Here the CDR3 DNA reads TGTGCCATCAGTGACACCCGGAGGGGGACTTCCTCCGAGCAGTACTTC. Its translation: CAISDTRRGTSSEQYF.

Only a few counts were recorded for this clonotype. The chain joins TRBV5-4 to TRBJ2-1; possible D gene TRBD2, 5 bases. The CDR3 covers 18 residues. Germline lookup yields CDR1 SGHNT and CDR2 YYREEE (reference sequence). The V gene lost 3 bases and the J gene lost 4 bases, with 23 bases spanning the gap. As DNA, the CDR3 is TGTGCCAGCAGCTCGCGGAGACCAACTAGGGTAGGGTACAATGAGCAGTTCTTC. Amino acids: CASSSRRPTRVGYNEQFF.

This rearrangement joins TRBV30 to TRBJ2-5; a possible D gene is TRBD2 (6 bases). CDR1 and CDR2 from the germline V gene are GTSNPN and SVGIG (reference sequence). Trimming removed 1 base from V and 5 bases from J, with 8 bases in between. This CDR3 region has 12 residues. CDR3 protein: CAWSERGETQYF. DNA for the CDR3: TGTGCCTGGAGTGAACGGGGGGAGACCCAGTACTTC.

At least ten counts were recorded for this clonotype. The genes are TRBV7-3 and TRBJ2-3; D is uncertain. V shed 5 bases and J shed 3 bases, with 9 bases lying between them. The CDR3 has 13 amino acids. CDR1 SGHTA and CDR2 FQGTGA come from the germline V gene. CDR3 region: CASSPARTDTQYF. CDR3 sequence (DNA): TGTGCCAGCAGCCCCGCACGGACAGATACGCAGTATTTT.

CDR3 region: CAWKSRGGNSPLHF. CDR3 coding DNA: TGTGCCTGGAAGAGCAGGGGTGGAAATTCACCCCTCCACTTT. The chain uses TRBV30 and TRBJ1-6, with a weak D call TRBD1 (6 bases). CDR1 and CDR2 (germline): GTSNPN, SVGIG (reference sequence). The CDR3 loop spans 14 amino acids. The V gene lost 4 bases and the J gene lost 7 bases, with 14 bases spanning the gap.

In this sample, this clonotype turned up many times. The rearrangement links TRBV12-3 or TRBV12-4 to TRBJ2-2, with 7 bases identical to TRBD1. Trimming at V came to 7 bases and at J to 3 bases, leaving 8 bases not matched to a gene. The CDR3 covers 15 residues. The CDR3 loop reads CASTSQTGYTGELFF. The CDR3 DNA is TGTGCCAGCACCTCCCAGACAGGGTACACCGGGGAGCTGTTTTTT.

This chain uses TRBV19 with TRBJ2-7; 7 bases map to TRBD2. From germline, CDR1 is LNHDA and CDR2 SQIVND (reference sequence). The trim removed 3 bases at V and 4 bases at J, leaving 3 bases unmatched. The CDR3 has 13 amino acids. This CDR3 reads CASSIGTKYEQYF. The CDR3 DNA sequence: TGTGCCAGTAGTATTGGGACTAAGTACGAGCAGTACTTC.

The chain uses TRBV21-1 and TRBJ2-1; the DNA was not compared with TRBD2, the D call given in the table. TRBV21-1 is tagged as a pseudogene. The CDR3 spans 18 residues. As DNA, the CDR3 is TGTGCCAGCAGGGGACTAGCGGGAGTTTGGTTCACCTACAATGAGCAGTTCTTC. Protein sequence: CASRGLAGVWFTYNEQFF.

J is TRBJ1-1 and V is TRBV6-2 or TRBV6-3; TRBD1 aligns across 10 bases. CDR1 and CDR2 (germline): MNHEY, SVGEGT. CDR3 length: 12 amino acids. J was trimmed by 6 bases and V by 8 bases; bases with no gene match: 3. The DNA for the CDR3 is TGTGCCAGCGGGACAGGGGTTTCTGAAGCTTTCTTT. It is translated as CASGTGVSEAFF.

This clonotype occurred many times. The V call is TRBV4-3, the J call TRBJ2-3, with 9 bases lining up with TRBD2. V dropped 2 bases and J dropped 0; count of bases not matched to a gene: 6. The CDR3 is 17 amino acids. From germline, CDR1 is LGHNA and CDR2 YSLEER. The CDR3 sequence: CASSQLTSGASTDTQYF. The CDR3 DNA reads as TGCGCCAGCAGCCAACTGACTAGCGGAGCTAGCACAGATACGCAGTATTTT.

The chain joins TRBV5-1 to TRBJ2-2; 9 positions agree with TRBD1. V lost 3 bases to trimming and J lost 5 bases; unmatched junction nucleotides: 5. This CDR3 contains 15 residues. CDR1 and CDR2 (germline): SGHRS, YFSETQ. CDR3 in amino acids: CASSYGQGLTGELFF. As DNA, the CDR3 is TGCGCCAGCAGCTACGGACAGGGGTTAACCGGGGAGCTGTTTTTT.

The gene calls are TRBV7-9 and TRBJ2-3, with a possible D match to TRBD2 (5 bases). The CDR3 sequence is 14 residues long. Germline V gene lookup returns CDR1 SEHNR and CDR2 FQNEAQ (reference sequence). V gave up 1 base and J gave up 4 bases, with 9 bases separating them. The CDR3: CASSLVSGADTQYF. The CDR3 bases are TGTGCCAGCAGCTTAGTTTCCGGGGCAGATACGCAGTATTTT. Full variable domain (rest looked up from reference TRBV7-9 and TRBJ2-3): DTGVSQNPRHKITKRGQNVTFRCDPISEHNRLYWYRQTLGQGPEFLTYFQNEAQLEKSRLLSDRFSAERPKGSFSTLEIQRTEQGDSAMYLCASSLVSGADTQYFGPGTRLTVL.

This clonotype was found many times. This chain joins TRBV9 and TRBJ2-3; no firm D call. Trimming removed 5 bases at V and 3 bases at J, with 7 bases between. This CDR3 has 12 amino acids. Germline CDR1 SGDLS, CDR2 YYNGEE. In DNA form, the CDR3 reads TGTGCCAGCAGGGGGTTGACAGATACGCAGTATTTT. The encoded protein is CASRGLTDTQYF.

The sample holds many counts of this clonotype. The chain combines TRBV29-1 with TRBJ2-5, with 8 positions matching TRBD1. From germline, CDR1 is SQVTM and CDR2 ANQGSEA. Trimming cost V 6 bases and J 4 bases; bases outside gene matches: 1. The CDR3 is 11 residues long. The CDR3 nucleotides are TGCAGCGTAGGACAGGGAGAGACCCAGTACTTC. Its protein product is CSVGQGETQYF.

This clonotype came up a few times. The rearrangement links TRBV5-1 to TRBJ2-1; possibly TRBD2 for D (5 bases). CDR1 and CDR2 from the germline V gene are SGHRS and YFSETQ. Between the trimmed V and J ends, which lost 3 bases and 5 bases, there was a span of 18 bases. This CDR3 comprises 16 residues. CDR3 protein: CASSSSNRGLDNEQFF. CDR3 DNA sequence: TGCGCCAGCAGCTCCTCCAACCGCGGGTTAGACAATGAGCAGTTCTTC.

This clonotype has ten or more counts. The chain has TRBV2 and TRBJ2-7; possible D gene TRBD2, 5 bases. The CDR3 runs 14 residues. Trimming took off 4 bases at V and 0 bases at J, with 10 bases between the two ends. The V gene's germline CDR1 is SNHLY and CDR2 FYNNEI. CDR3 loop: CASSVISGSYEQYF. The DNA for the CDR3 is TGTGCCAGCAGTGTTATCAGCGGCTCCTACGAGCAGTACTTC.

This clonotype has ten or more counts. V and J are TRBV20-1 and TRBJ2-7; D unresolved. The CDR3 spans 13 residues. Deletions cut 6 bases from V and 0 bases from J, with 12 bases between. Per the germline V gene, CDR1 is DFQATT and CDR2 is SNEGSKA (reference sequence). The CDR3 loop is CSARERSSYEQYF. DNA of the CDR3: TGCAGTGCCCGTGAACGGAGCTCCTACGAGCAGTACTTC.

This clonotype was counted a few times. The chain recombines TRBV29-1 with TRBJ2-5, with 14 bases lining up with TRBD2. Trimming removed 3 bases from V and 5 bases from J; junction bases left unmatched: 14. CDR1 is SQVTM and CDR2 is ANQGSEA in the germline V gene. The CDR3 extends over 18 amino acids. The CDR3 sequence is CSVDGGLAGVWGEETQYF. The DNA for the CDR3 is TGCAGCGTTGACGGGGGACTAGCGGGAGTATGGGGCGAGGAGACCCAGTACTTC.

This chain connects TRBV7-6 to TRBJ2-3; TRBD2 is a possible D gene (5 bases). Germline V gene data show CDR1 as SGHVS and CDR2 as FNYEAQ. The CDR3 is made up of 16 amino acids. The V end was cut by 1 base, the J end by 7 bases, with 18 bases between. CDR3 residues: CASSLVWRAKSNTQYF. For the CDR3, the DNA is TGTGCCAGCAGCTTAGTGTGGCGGGCCAAGTCCAATACGCAGTATTTT. Based on the CDR3 plus reference TRBV7-6 and TRBJ2-3, the full variable domain is GAGVSQSPRYKVTKRGQDVALRCDPISGHVSLYWYRQALGQGPEFLTYFNYEAQQDKSGLPNDRFSAERPEGSISTLTIQRTEQRDSAMYRCASSLVWRAKSNTQYFGPGTRLTVL.

The CDR3 loop is CSGDRVGSNGYTF. Written as DNA, the CDR3 is TGCAGCGGTGACAGGGTGGGGTCTAATGGCTACACCTTC. V and J are TRBV29-1 and TRBJ1-2, with 7 bases identical to TRBD1. The CDR3 spans 13 residues. Germline V gives CDR1 SQVTM, CDR2 ANQGSEA. With 7 bases clipped from V and 6 bases from J, the junction kept 11 bases outside the gene matches. Full variable domain (remainder filled in from reference TRBV29-1 and TRBJ1-2): SAVISQKPSRDICQRGTSLTIQCQVDSQVTMMFWYRQQPGQSLTLIATANQGSEATYESGFVIDKFPISRPNLTFSTLTVSNMSPEDSSIYLCSGDRVGSNGYTFGSGTRLTVV.

This clonotype came up once. The chain uses TRBV20-1 and TRBJ2-3; D gene unclear. CDR3 length: 13 residues. Trimming left V 5 bases short and J 4 bases short, with 13 bases between. Germline assignment: CDR1 DFQATT and CDR2 SNEGSKA (reference sequence). The CDR3 DNA is TGCAGTGCTCCCATAGTTCCAGCAGATACGCAGTATTTT. As protein: CSAPIVPADTQYF.

About this clonotype: A much larger clone lies one base from this, so it may be a read error. The chain is built from TRBV12-3 or TRBV12-4 and TRBJ1-1; D remains ambiguous. Trimming took 2 bases from V and 1 from J, leaving 8 bases between them. This CDR3 has 14 amino acids. The CDR3 sequence is CASSLWQANTEAFF. The CDR3 nucleotides are TGTGCCAGCAGTTTATGGCAGGCGAACACTGAAGCTTTCTTT.